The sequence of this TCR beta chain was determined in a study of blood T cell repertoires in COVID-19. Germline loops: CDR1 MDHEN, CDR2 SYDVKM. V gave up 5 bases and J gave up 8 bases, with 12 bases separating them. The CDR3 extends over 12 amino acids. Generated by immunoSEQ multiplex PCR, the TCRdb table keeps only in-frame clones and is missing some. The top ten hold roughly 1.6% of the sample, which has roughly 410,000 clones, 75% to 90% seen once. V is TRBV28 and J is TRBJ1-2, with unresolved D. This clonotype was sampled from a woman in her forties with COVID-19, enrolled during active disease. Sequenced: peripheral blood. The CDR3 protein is CASSPQFRGYTF. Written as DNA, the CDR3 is TGTGCCAGCAGTCCCCAATTCCGGGGCTACACCTTC.